Following are 9 T cell receptor beta chains from one sample sequenced in a study of metastatic and nonmetastatic thyroid tumors. MiXCR re-clonotyped the PCR reads for TCRdb. The table includes 9,000 to 9,500 clones, 25% to 35% detected once. No patient had received any treatment before thyroid surgery. The source material was tumor tissue. The receptors derive from a female donor with papillary thyroid cancer or a benign thyroid nodule (not recorded which). Some clones in this sample may be carry-over from other donors' samples.

In its sample, this clone was seen once. V is TRBV20-1 and J is TRBJ2-7; D is tentatively TRBD1 or TRBD2 (6 bases each). The V end lost 1 base, the J end lost 4 bases, and 23 bases lay between the germline ends. The germline gives CDR1 DFQATT, CDR2 SNEGSKA (reference sequence). The CDR3 has 17 residues. The CDR3 bases are TGCAGTGCTAGAGCAACCCAAGAGGGGGGTTCTTGGTACGAGCAGTACTTC. This translates into CSARATQEGGSWYEQYF.

At least ten counts were recorded for this clone. The CDR3 bases are TGTGCCAGCTCACCGGGCAGGGCCAAAGATACGCAGTATTTT. Amino acid sequence: CASSPGRAKDTQYF. V and J are TRBV18 and TRBJ2-3; perhaps TRBD1 as D (5 bases). CDR3 length equals 14 residues. V was trimmed by 3 bases and J by 5 bases, leaving 12 bases between them. The germline V gene has CDR1 KGHSH and CDR2 LQKENI.

The chain links TRBV4-1 to TRBJ1-1; D is ambiguous. The germline V and J ends were trimmed by 7 bases and 8 bases, with 17 bases remaining between them. This CDR3 has 13 residues. The V gene's germline CDR1 is MGHRA and CDR2 YSYEKL. The CDR3 coding sequence is TGCGCCAGCACGAGGCTGGGCAAAACGGAAGCTTTCTTT. This gives the protein CASTRLGKTEAFF.

This clone was recorded a few times. The rearrangement joins TRBV27 to TRBJ2-2; a possible D gene is TRBD2 (6 bases). Trimming took off 8 bases at V and 3 bases at J, with 10 bases between the two ends. Per germline, CDR1 MNHEY and CDR2 SMNVEV (reference sequence). There are 13 residues in the CDR3. CDR3 bases: TGTGCCAGCGCGGGGAGAGACACCGGGGAGCTGTTTTTT. This sequence encodes CASAGRDTGELFF.

The table lists this clone with a few counts. J is TRBJ2-7 and V is TRBV15; D could derive from TRBD1 or TRBD2 (5 bases each). V was pared by 0 bases and J by 3 bases, with 15 bases between. The germline gives CDR1 LNHNV, CDR2 YYDKDF (reference sequence). The CDR3 sequence is 16 residues long. This CDR3 reads CATSREGDRGNYEQYF. Here the CDR3 DNA reads TGTGCCACCAGCAGAGAGGGGGACCGGGGCAACTACGAGCAGTACTTC.

On this clone itself: One junction end does not reproduce the germline sequence, and a read error may be involved. This rearrangement joins TRBV6-2 or TRBV6-3 to TRBJ2-3; TRBD2 aligns across 11 bases. The CDR3 spans 19 residues. CDR1 and CDR2 (germline): MNHEY, SVGEGT. The CDR3 DNA follows: TGTGCCAGCAGACGCGAGACTAGCGGGATTTCGGGTTACACAGATACGCAGTGTTTT. Translating it yields CASRRETSGISGYTDTQCF.

The chain couples TRBV28 to TRBJ1-2; D is uncertain. Germline CDR1 reads MDHEN; CDR2 reads SYDVKM. The CDR3 spans 13 residues. Trimming removed 6 bases at V and 6 bases at J, with 14 bases between. This CDR3 reads CASSAFHLDGYTF. In DNA form, the CDR3 reads TGTGCCAGCAGCGCCTTCCATCTTGATGGCTACACCTTC.

This clone was picked up many times. In DNA form, the CDR3 reads TGTGCCAGCAGCTTTGATCCAGGGCAGGGTAGCGAAAAACTGTTTTTT. This translates into CASSFDPGQGSEKLFF. The V call is TRBV5-4, the J call TRBJ1-4; tentatively, D is TRBD1 (5 bases). The CDR3 spans 16 residues. Germline lookup yields CDR1 SGHNT and CDR2 YYREEE (reference sequence). Trimming left V 2 bases short and J 8 bases short, with 19 bases between. The full variable domain, in which reference TRBV5-4 and TRBJ1-4 provide the parts outside the CDR3, is ETGVTQSPTHLIKTRGQQVTLRCSSQSGHNTVSWYQQALGQGPQFIFQYYREEENGRGNFPPRFSGLQFPNYSSELNVNALELDDSALYLCASSFDPGQGSEKLFFGSGTQLSVL.

The V call is TRBV4-1, the J call TRBJ1-5; D gene uncertain. Per the germline V gene, CDR1 is MGHRA and CDR2 is YSYEKL. V was clipped by 4 bases and J by 4 bases, with 8 bases between them. The CDR3 length is 13 residues. CDR3 protein: CASSREQNQPQHF. Written as DNA, the CDR3 is TGCGCCAGCAGCCGAGAACAAAATCAGCCCCAGCATTTT.